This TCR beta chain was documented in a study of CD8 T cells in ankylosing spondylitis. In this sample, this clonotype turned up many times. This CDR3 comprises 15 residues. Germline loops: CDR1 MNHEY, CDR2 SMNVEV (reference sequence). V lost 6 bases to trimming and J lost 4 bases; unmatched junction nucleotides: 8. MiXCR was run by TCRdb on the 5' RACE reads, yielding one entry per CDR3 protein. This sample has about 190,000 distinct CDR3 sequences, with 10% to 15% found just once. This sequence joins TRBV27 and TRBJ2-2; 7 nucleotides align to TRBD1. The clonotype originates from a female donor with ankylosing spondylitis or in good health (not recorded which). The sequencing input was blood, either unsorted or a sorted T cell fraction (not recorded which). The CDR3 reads CASSDRAPSTGELFF. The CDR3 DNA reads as TGTGCCAGCAGCGACAGGGCCCCTTCCACCGGGGAGCTGTTTTTT.